These 25 T cell receptor beta chains came from one sample sequenced in a study of blood T cells in healthy people across ages. A second PCR of 7 to 11 cycles used a sample-barcoded 5' primer and a J-beta primer mix. MiXCR was run by TCRdb on the 5' RACE reads, yielding one entry per CDR3 protein. The sample lists over a million distinct CDR3 sequences, under 30% occurring once. In addition, the sample was reused for a study of T cells of mothers and their children.

The specimen was blood. The source is a girl aged 2-10 years in good health.

There are a few counts of this clonotype. The chain carries TRBV2 and TRBJ2-4; TRBD2 is a possible D gene (7 bases). Trimming shortened V by 8 bases and J by 6 bases, and 14 bases separated the two germline ends. The germline CDR1 and CDR2 sequences are SNHLY and FYNNEI. This CDR3 contains 13 residues. The CDR3 DNA reads as TGTGCCAGCTATGGGAGGGGGAGAAACATTCAGTACTTC. As protein: CASYGRGRNIQYF.

The gene calls are TRBV4-1 and TRBJ1-6; TRBD1 aligns across 9 bases. Trimming took 4 bases from V and 9 from J; bases not matched to a gene: 10. Germline CDR1 reads MGHRA; CDR2 reads YSYEKL. The CDR3 consists of 16 residues. CDR3 region: CASSRYPGQGGSPLHF. CDR3 bases: TGCGCCAGCAGCCGATACCCGGGACAGGGAGGTTCACCCCTCCACTTT.

This clonotype has a handful of counts. The chain carries TRBV7-2 and TRBJ2-5; 9 nucleotides line up with TRBD2. The CDR3 has 16 residues. Germline CDR1 is SGHTA and CDR2 is FQGNSA. V lost 1 base to trimming and J lost 5 bases; unmatched junction nucleotides: 8. This CDR3 is CASSLVRASGVETQYF. DNA for the CDR3: TGTGCCAGCAGCTTAGTTCGGGCTAGCGGGGTGGAGACCCAGTACTTC.

The rearrangement links TRBV7-8 to TRBJ1-2, with a possible D match to TRBD1 (6 bases). Germline assignment: CDR1 SGHVS and CDR2 FQNEAQ. V was pared by 6 bases and J by 7 bases, with 12 bases between. The CDR3 spans 12 residues. This chain's CDR3 is CASSPGTPGYTF. The CDR3 DNA is TGTGCCAGCAGTCCAGGGACACCTGGCTACACCTTC.

The chain combines TRBV7-9 with TRBJ2-7; D not certain. V shed 0 bases and J shed 0 bases, with 9 bases lying between them. Germline CDR1 SEHNR, CDR2 FQNEAQ (reference sequence). CDR3 size: 15 residues. The CDR3 coding sequence is TGTGCCAGCAGCTTAGCCGACACCAGCTCCTACGAGCAGTACTTC. This translates into CASSLADTSSYEQYF.

The chain employs TRBV4-3 and TRBJ2-1; no clear D gene. Trimming stripped 0 bases from V and 0 bases from J, with 9 bases between. Per germline, CDR1 LGHNA and CDR2 YSLEER. This CDR3 spans 16 amino acids. CDR3 amino acids: CASSQEALSSYNEQFF. The CDR3, as DNA: TGCGCCAGCAGCCAAGAGGCACTTAGCTCCTACAATGAGCAGTTCTTC.

This clonotype was seen more than once but under ten times. The chain links TRBV24-1 to TRBJ2-5; TRBD2 matches at 10 bases. The closer fit of TRBJ2-1 to the DNA end suggests the J call may be wrong. CDR3 length equals 15 residues. From germline, CDR1 is KGHDR and CDR2 SFDVKD. The CDR3 region is CANYSSGGYCNEQFF. The CDR3 nucleotides read TGTGCCAACTATTCTAGCGGGGGATATTGCAATGAGCAGTTCTTC.

This clonotype was counted only a few times. The gene calls are TRBV20-1 and TRBJ2-5; 9 nucleotides line up with TRBD2. Germline V CDR1 and CDR2: DFQATT, SNEGSKA (reference sequence). CDR3 length equals 14 residues. V shed 0 bases, J shed 3 bases, and the junction held 2 bases outside the gene matches. The CDR3 region has the DNA TGCAGTGCTAGAGATAGCGGGGGCAAAGAGACCCAGTACTTC. As protein: CSARDSGGKETQYF.

This clonotype showed up just a few times. The chain joins TRBV13 to TRBJ2-5; TRBD1 might be the D (5 bases). The closer fit of TRBJ2-7 to the DNA end suggests the J call may be wrong. CDR3 length: 13 amino acids. Germline V gene data show CDR1 as PRHDT and CDR2 as FYEKMQ (reference sequence). The CDR3 DNA is TGTGCCAGCAGCTCAGGGTTACCCTACGAGCAGTACTTC. Protein sequence: CASSSGLPYEQYF.

This chain joins TRBV29-1 and TRBJ2-3; 9 nucleotides line up with TRBD2. V gave up 6 bases and J gave up 3 bases; unmatched junction bases: 7. CDR1 SQVTM and CDR2 ANQGSEA come from the germline V gene. The CDR3 loop spans 14 amino acids. This CDR3 is CSVRDSGSTDTQYF. As DNA, the CDR3 is TGCAGCGTAAGGGATAGCGGGAGTACAGATACGCAGTATTTT.

The J gene is TRBJ1-2, the V gene TRBV9; maybe TRBD1 (5 bases). The V end lost 4 bases, the J end lost 8 bases, and 15 bases lay between the germline ends. The CDR3 consists of 13 residues. The germline V gene has CDR1 SGDLS and CDR2 YYNGEE. The chain's CDR3 is CASSPIGAIGYTF. The DNA for the CDR3 is TGTGCCAGCAGCCCAATTGGGGCTATAGGCTACACCTTC.

The chain links TRBV24-1 to TRBJ2-3; tentative D call: TRBD1 (5 bases). With 1 base removed from V and 0 bases from J, the gap between germline ends came to 13 bases. This CDR3 has 17 amino acids. Germline V gene data show CDR1 as KGHDR and CDR2 as SFDVKD. The CDR3 sequence: CATSDLTRQPSTDTQYF. The CDR3 coding sequence is TGTGCCACCAGTGATTTAACAAGACAGCCCAGCACAGATACGCAGTATTTT.

The chain employs TRBV20-1 and TRBJ2-5; 10 nucleotides match TRBD1. Per the germline V gene, CDR1 is DFQATT and CDR2 is SNEGSKA (reference sequence). This CDR3 is built from 15 residues. V lost 5 bases to trimming and J lost 0 bases; unmatched junction nucleotides: 6. The CDR3 nucleotides are TGCAGTGCTGAATCGGGACAGGGGTACCAAGAGACCCAGTACTTC. The encoded protein is CSAESGQGYQETQYF.

The rearrangement uses TRBV7-2 and TRBJ1-4, with D tentatively TRBD1 (5 bases). The germline V gene has CDR1 SGHTA and CDR2 FQGNSA. This CDR3 is 14 amino acids long. Trimming stripped 3 bases from V and 8 bases from J, with 13 bases between. For the CDR3, the DNA is TGTGCCAGCAGCTTGAGGCCGGGGCGGGAAAAACTGTTTTTT. Translation gives CASSLRPGREKLFF.

This clonotype came up many times. This chain's CDR3 is CASSLDDFNEQFF. CDR3 sequence (DNA): TGTGCCAGCAGCCTGGATGATTTCAATGAGCAGTTCTTC. The J gene is TRBJ2-1, the V gene TRBV11-2; D is undetermined. The CDR3 extends over 13 amino acids. The V gene's germline CDR1 is SGHAT and CDR2 FQNNGV. V lost 5 bases, J lost 6 bases, and 11 bases lay in between.

The chain carries TRBV20-1 and TRBJ1-4; no reliable D call. V gave up 3 bases and J gave up 8 bases, with 13 bases separating them. The V gene's germline CDR1 is DFQATT and CDR2 SNEGSKA (reference sequence). This CDR3 is 13 amino acids long. The CDR3, as DNA: TGCAGTGCTAGGCCGAACGGCTGGGAAAAACTGTTTTTT. This codes for CSARPNGWEKLFF.

The genes are TRBV29-1 and TRBJ1-1; D not resolved. CDR1 and CDR2 from the germline V gene are SQVTM and ANQGSEA. CDR3 length: 12 residues. V dropped 6 bases and J dropped 3 bases, with 11 bases sitting between them. CDR3 in DNA: TGCAGCGTCGCCTCGGATTACACTGAAGCTTTCTTT. Its protein is CSVASDYTEAFF.

The CDR3 DNA reads as TGTGCCAGCAGTTACTCGTCGGGGATTCTCGACCAAGAAGCTTTCTTT. As protein: CASSYSSGILDQEAFF. This chain links TRBV6-6 with TRBJ1-1; D unresolved. The CDR3 spans 16 residues. Trimming removed 0 bases from V and 8 bases from J, with 19 bases in between. The germline CDR1 and CDR2 sequences are MNHNY and SVGAGI (reference sequence).

In this sample, this clonotype turned up a few times. V is TRBV20-1 and J is TRBJ1-2, with 9 bases lining up with TRBD1. Germline CDR1 reads DFQATT; CDR2 reads SNEGSKA (reference sequence). This CDR3 spans 12 amino acids. Unmatched junction bases numbered 9, after V lost 6 bases and J lost 10 bases. The CDR3 nucleotides read TGCAGTGCGGCGGGACAGGGAGTTGACTACACCTTC. Translated: CSAAGQGVDYTF.

The chain recombines TRBV5-1 with TRBJ2-1; 7 nucleotides match TRBD1. The J call is uncertain, as TRBJ2-7 better fits the DNA end. Germline V gene data show CDR1 as SGHRS and CDR2 as YFSETQ. The CDR3 extends over 16 amino acids. CDR3 loop: CASSWEQGPQDYEQYF. The DNA of the CDR3 is TGCGCCAGCAGCTGGGAACAGGGGCCCCAGGACTACGAGCAGTACTTC.

V and J are TRBV28 and TRBJ1-5; tentatively, D is TRBD1 (5 bases). Germline-derived CDR1 and CDR2 are MDHEN and SYDVKM. This CDR3 has 16 amino acids. Trimming stripped 5 bases from V and 1 base from J, with 15 bases between. This CDR3 reads CASSRDSGGSNQPQHF. CDR3 DNA: TGTGCCAGCAGTCGGGACTCTGGGGGGAGCAATCAGCCCCAGCATTTT.

This clonotype appeared a few times. This rearrangement joins TRBV29-1 to TRBJ2-1; 8 bases align to TRBD1. V was pared by 4 bases and J by 7 bases, with 15 bases of the junction left unmatched. The CDR3 spans 16 residues. The germline V gene has CDR1 SQVTM and CDR2 ANQGSEA. The CDR3 loop reads CSVAEGVRGPGNEQFF. DNA for the CDR3: TGCAGCGTTGCGGAGGGGGTCAGGGGGCCTGGTAATGAGCAGTTCTTC.

This chain links TRBV7-9 with TRBJ2-5; tentative D call: TRBD1 (5 bases). Deletions cut 7 bases from V and 5 bases from J, with 17 bases between. Germline CDR1 SEHNR, CDR2 FQNEAQ (reference sequence). The CDR3 runs 14 residues. CDR3 DNA sequence: TGTGCCAGCACCCTAGGGGCAGGTTGGGAGACCCAGTACTTC. Translating gives CASTLGAGWETQYF.

The gene calls are TRBV2 and TRBJ2-5; 9 bases align to TRBD2. The ends lost 10 bases at V and 5 bases at J; junction bases unmatched: 26. Germline V CDR1 and CDR2: SNHLY, FYNNEI. The CDR3 is 19 amino acids. CDR3 residues: CAILITLTSGHLRSETQYF. In DNA form, the CDR3 reads TGTGCCATCCTCATCACACTGACTAGCGGCCATCTGAGGTCGGAGACCCAGTACTTC.

At least ten counts were recorded for this clonotype. This rearrangement joins TRBV29-1 to TRBJ2-1; no clear D gene. CDR1 SQVTM and CDR2 ANQGSEA come from the germline V gene. CDR3 length: 11 amino acids. V lost 5 bases and J lost 7, with 9 bases in between. The CDR3 nucleotides read TGCAGCGTTAGGACCGGGAATGAGCAGTTCTTC. This translates into CSVRTGNEQFF.